Listed below are T cell receptor beta chains from one sample, sequenced in a study of cytomegalovirus exposure and HLA in healthy donors. Only in-frame clones appear in the TCRdb table, and some are missing; sequencing was by immunoSEQ multiplex PCR. The data contain some 130,000 clones, approximately 80% of them singletons. Sequenced: PBMCs. Every receptor here comes from a female donor in good health and CMV-seronegative. Both conserved end residues are part of each CDR3. A D gene is named only where the DNA matches it firmly. Size is stated for part of the rows, as once, few or many counts, or as a class when the clone is expanded.

TRBJ2-5 NA TRBV30 NA TGTGCCTGGAGTAGGACAGTACAAGAGACCCAGTACTTC CAWSRTVQETQYF
TRBJ2-1 NA TRBV12-2 NA TGTGCCCCACGGGCTAGCGGGAAGGTTGGTGAGCAGTTCTTC CAPRASGKVGEQFF
TRBJ2-7 NA TRBV28 TRBD2 TGTGCCAGCAGTTCCAGCGGGATAAGCTCCTACGAGCAGTACTTC CASSSSGISSYEQYF
TRBJ2-3 NA TRBV27 NA TGTGCCAGCAGTTTTGGTTCGGTCACAGATACGCAGTATTTT CASSFGSVTDTQYF
TRBJ2-1 NA TRBV4-3 TRBD1 TGCGCCAGCAGCCAAGATTTGGGCCAGGGGGCTTACAATGAGCAGTTCTTC CASSQDLGQGAYNEQFF
TRBJ2-5 few TRBV5-1 TRBD2 TGCGCCAGCAGCTTGGGACTAGCGGGAGGGCAGGAGACCCAGTACTTC CASSLGLAGGQETQYF
TRBJ2-7 NA TRBV7-2 NA TGTGCCAGCAGCATCCCGGGTATCGGCTACGAGCAGTACTTC CASSIPGIGYEQYF
TRBJ2-7 NA TRBV5-6 NA TGTGCCAGCAGCTTCGAGGGGGTCGGCGAGCAGTACTTC CASSFEGVGEQYF
TRBJ2-7 NA TRBV27 NA TGTGCCAGCAGGCGGGACCCCTCCTACGAGCAGTACTTC CASRRDPSYEQYF
TRBJ1-1 NA TRBV6-5 TRBD1 TGTGCCGCGCGACAGGGGAGGGACACTGAAGCTTTCTTT CAARQGRDTEAFF
TRBJ2-5 NA TRBV11-1 TRBD1 TGTGCCAGCAGCTTAGGATTCGACAGGGGGGTGACCCAGTACTTC CASSLGFDRGVTQYF
TRBJ1-1 NA TRBV10-3 NA TGTGCCATCAGTGGACAGGTGAACACTGAAGCTTTCTTT CAISGQVNTEAFF
TRBJ2-2 NA TRBV10-3 NA TGTGCCATCAGTGACCCTCCGGACACCGGGGAGCTGTTTTTT CAISDPPDTGELFF
TRBJ1-2 few TRBV7-2 TRBD1 TGTGCCAGCAACATTCAGGGGGCGGGAGGCTACACCTTC CASNIQGAGGYTF
TRBJ2-5 NA TRBV9 NA TGTGCCAGCAGCGAGTATGGAGGCAAAGAGACCCAGTACTTC CASSEYGGKETQYF
TRBJ2-6 NA TRBV4-3 TRBD2 TGCGCCAGCAGCCAAGTGGCGGGGGGGGCTGGGGCCAACGTCCTGACTTTC CASSQVAGGAGANVLTF
TRBJ2-7 NA TRBV11-1 TRBD2 TGTGCCAGCAAAGCGGGAGGGGCCTACGAGCAGTACTTC CASKAGGAYEQYF
TRBJ1-5 NA TRBV27 NA TGTGCCAGCTCCAAGGGGGGGGGAAGCAATCAGCCCCAGCATTTT CASSKGGGSNQPQHF
TRBJ1-5 NA TRBV28 TRBD1 TGTGCTACAGGGGGATTGCGTCAGCCCCAGCATTTT CATGGLRQPQHF